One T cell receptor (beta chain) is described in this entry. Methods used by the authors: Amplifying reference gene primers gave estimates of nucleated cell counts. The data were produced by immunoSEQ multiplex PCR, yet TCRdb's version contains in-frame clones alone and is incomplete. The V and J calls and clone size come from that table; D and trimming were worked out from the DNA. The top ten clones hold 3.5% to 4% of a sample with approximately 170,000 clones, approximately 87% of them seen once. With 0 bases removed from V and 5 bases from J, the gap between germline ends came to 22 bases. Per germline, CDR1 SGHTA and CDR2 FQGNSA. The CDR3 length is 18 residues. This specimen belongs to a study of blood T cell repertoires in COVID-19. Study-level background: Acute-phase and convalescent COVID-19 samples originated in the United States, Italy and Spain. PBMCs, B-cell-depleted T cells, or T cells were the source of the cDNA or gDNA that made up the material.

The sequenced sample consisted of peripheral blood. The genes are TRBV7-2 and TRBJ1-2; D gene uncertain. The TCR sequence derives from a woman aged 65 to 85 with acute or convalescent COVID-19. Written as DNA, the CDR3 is TGTGCCAGCAGCTTAGCCACAGCATGGATGTCCGTACGGTATGGCTACACCTTC. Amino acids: CASSLATAWMSVRYGYTF. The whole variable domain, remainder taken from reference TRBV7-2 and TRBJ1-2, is GAGVSQSPSNKVTEKGKDVELRCDPISGHTALYWYRQSLGQGLEFLIYFQGNSAPDKSGLPSDRFSAERTGGSVSTLTIQRTQQEDSAVYLCASSLATAWMSVRYGYTFGSGTRLTVV.